These 21 T cell receptor beta chains were sequenced from one sample in a study of T cells after yellow fever vaccination. TCRdb re-called the 5' RACE reads with MiXCR, one entry per CDR3 protein. The sample holds around 230,000 distinct CDR3 sequences, around 6.7% seen once. Sequenced material: CD4+ T cells sorted from PBMCs, taken on the day of the yellow fever booster vaccination. Receptors were obtained from a man aged 30 to 39 who received the YFV17D yellow fever vaccine.

This clonotype has a count of ten or more. The genes are TRBV9 and TRBJ2-7; 8 bases are shared with TRBD1. The CDR3 has 13 amino acids. J gave up 13 bases and V 4 bases, and 13 bases lay outside the gene matches. CDR1 and CDR2 from the germline V gene are SGDLS and YYNGEE. CDR3 sequence reads: CASSPTGQALDYF. The CDR3 region has the DNA TGTGCCAGCAGCCCAACGGGACAGGCCCTAGACTACTTC.

The table lists this clonotype with a few counts. The genes are TRBV28 and TRBJ2-3, with 9 bases fitting TRBD2. J gave up 8 bases and V 8 bases, and 5 bases lay outside the gene matches. Germline V gene sequence: CDR1 MDHEN, CDR2 SYDVKM. CDR3 size: 12 residues. In DNA, the CDR3 is TGTGCCAGCGGTCTAGCGGGATCTACGCAGTATTTT. The encoded protein is CASGLAGSTQYF.

The chain recombines TRBV5-6 with TRBJ2-1, with 11 nucleotides matching TRBD2. The CDR3 length is 16 residues. Germline CDR1 SGHDT, CDR2 YYEEEE. J gave up 9 bases and V 0 bases, and 8 bases lay outside the gene matches. The CDR3 here is CASSLASSGRIGEQFF. The CDR3 DNA is TGTGCCAGCAGCTTGGCGTCTAGCGGGAGGATTGGTGAGCAGTTCTTC.

This clonotype appeared many times. The V and J genes are TRBV7-2 and TRBJ1-4; TRBD1 matches at 9 bases. Germline values: CDR1 SGHTA, CDR2 FQGNSA. The V and J ends lost 6 bases and 7 bases, in that order; junction bases with no gene match: 6. The CDR3 runs to 14 residues. The CDR3 region is CASSFTGGGEKLFF. DNA for the CDR3: TGTGCCAGCAGTTTCACAGGGGGCGGTGAAAAACTGTTTTTT.

This clonotype was seen a few times. J is TRBJ2-1 and V is TRBV19, with 10 bases that match TRBD2. Germline V gene data show CDR1 as LNHDA and CDR2 as SQIVND (reference sequence). J was trimmed by 6 bases and V by 0 bases; bases with no gene match: 2. This CDR3 has 15 residues. The CDR3 DNA follows: TGTGCCAGTAGTATAGAGGCTAGCGGGAGCAATGAGCAGTTCTTC. Its protein is CASSIEASGSNEQFF. Using reference TRBV19 and TRBJ2-1 for the parts outside the CDR3, the full variable domain is DGGITQSPKYLFRKEGQNVTLSCEQNLNHDAMYWYRQDPGQGLRLIYYSQIVNDFQKGDIAEGYSVSREKKESFPLTVTSAQKNPTAFYLCASSIEASGSNEQFFGPGTRLTVL.

CDR3 nucleotide sequence: TGCGCCAGCAGCAGGGGGGGTTCGGCTAGCGGGAGGGCCTACAATGAGCAGTTCTTC. Amino acid sequence: CASSRGGSASGRAYNEQFF. The rearrangement joins TRBV5-1 to TRBJ2-1; 12 nucleotides align to TRBD2. The germline CDR1 and CDR2 sequences are SGHRS and YFSETQ. Trimming removed 4 bases from V and 2 bases from J; junction bases left unmatched: 13. The CDR3 spans 19 residues.

V is TRBV29-1 and J is TRBJ1-4; 10 nucleotides align to TRBD1. The CDR3 sequence is 13 residues long. J was trimmed by 7 bases and V by 7 bases; bases with no gene match: 6. Germline CDR1 and CDR2: SQVTM and ANQGSEA. As DNA, the CDR3 is TGCAGCGCTGCCCGGACAGGGGGTGAAAAACTGTTTTTT. This translates into CSAARTGGEKLFF.

This clonotype has a handful of counts. This chain links TRBV6-2 or TRBV6-3 with TRBJ2-3; D is uncertain. The CDR3 is 13 amino acids. From germline, CDR1 is MNHEY and CDR2 SVGEGT. Trimming removed 7 bases at V and 2 bases at J, with 10 bases between. In nucleotides, the CDR3 is TGTGCCAGCACCAAACTTAACACAGATACGCAGTATTTT. Encoded protein: CASTKLNTDTQYF.

This clonotype showed up just a few times. A much larger clone is a single base away; this may be a read error. The chain carries TRBV3-1 and TRBJ2-3; 14 bases are shared with TRBD2. The germline gives CDR1 LGHDT, CDR2 YNNKEL (reference sequence). There are 17 residues in the CDR3. CDR3 sequence (DNA): TGTGCCACCAGCCCGCCGGGACTAGCGGGAGCTGGAGATACGCAGTATTTT. This codes for CATSPPGLAGAGDTQYF.

This clonotype was recorded at least ten times. The V call is TRBV7-2, the J call TRBJ2-3; no firm D call. Germline V gene lookup returns CDR1 SGHTA and CDR2 FQGNSA. Trimming took 5 bases from V and 5 from J, leaving 20 bases between them. The CDR3 has 16 residues. This CDR3 is CASSQKPQLPGDTQYF. CDR3 nucleotides: TGTGCCAGCAGCCAAAAGCCCCAACTCCCGGGAGATACGCAGTATTTT.

The chain carries TRBV7-8 and TRBJ2-1; D unresolved. The ends were cut back, 5 bases at V and 15 bases at J, with 23 bases in the middle. Germline V gene lookup returns CDR1 SGHVS and CDR2 FQNEAQ. The CDR3 totals 14 residues. The CDR3 nucleotides are TGTGCCAGCAGCCCCATAGGAAGTGGGGATTTTGCGTTCTTC. This codes for CASSPIGSGDFAFF.

This clonotype was counted many times. V usage is TRBV7-2 and J usage is TRBJ1-4; D remains ambiguous. Germline V gene lookup returns CDR1 SGHTA and CDR2 FQGNSA. V lost 9 bases and J lost 2, with 10 bases in between. The CDR3 extends over 13 amino acids. CDR3 in amino acids: CASRPGTNEKLFF. The DNA for the CDR3 is TGTGCCAGTCGACCGGGTACTAATGAAAAACTGTTTTTT. Using reference TRBV7-2 and TRBJ1-4 for the parts outside the CDR3, the full variable domain is GAGVSQSPSNKVTEKGKDVELRCDPISGHTALYWYRQSLGQGLEFLIYFQGNSAPDKSGLPSDRFSAERTGGSVSTLTIQRTQQEDSAVYLCASRPGTNEKLFFGSGTQLSVL.

This clonotype showed up many times. The V gene is TRBV12-3 or TRBV12-4, the J gene TRBJ2-5, with 7 bases that match TRBD1. This CDR3 has 16 amino acids. The V gene end was trimmed by 1 base and the J gene end by 4 bases; junction bases not matched to a gene: 9. The CDR3 nucleotides are TGTGCCAGCAGTTTAGGAGGTACAGGGGATAGAGAGACCCAGTACTTC. This translates into CASSLGGTGDRETQYF.

Concerning this clonotype itself: A much larger clone differs from this one at a single base, so this may be a read error. This chain links TRBV7-6 with TRBJ2-5, with 7 bases that match TRBD1. Trimming removed 6 bases from V and 9 bases from J; junction bases left unmatched: 10. CDR1 is SGHVS, CDR2 FNYEAQ, per germline. The CDR3 loop spans 13 amino acids. The CDR3 here is CASSNRAQGAQYF. CDR3 DNA sequence: TGTGCCAGCAGTAACAGGGCCCAGGGGGCCCAGTACTTC.

This clonotype has only a few counts. The gene calls are TRBV6-2 or TRBV6-3 and TRBJ2-4, with 10 bases aligning to TRBD1. The CDR3 is 13 residues long. The trim removed 8 bases at V and 8 bases at J, leaving 6 bases unmatched. From germline, CDR1 is MNHEY and CDR2 SVGEGT. CDR3 coding DNA: TGTGCCAGCGGGACAGGGGCTTTGGACATTCAGTACTTC. Amino acids: CASGTGALDIQYF.

Only a few counts were recorded for this clonotype. The chain uses TRBV6-5 and TRBJ1-5; weak D call: TRBD1 (5 bases). V was cut by 6 bases and J by 3 bases, with 15 bases left in between. The germline gives CDR1 MNHEY, CDR2 SVGAGI. This CDR3 has 15 amino acids. CDR3 in DNA: TGTGCCAGCAGCCCCACCGGGACTTACAATCAGCCCCAGCATTTT. Residues: CASSPTGTYNQPQHF.

This chain uses TRBV12-3 or TRBV12-4 with TRBJ2-2, with 7 positions matching TRBD1. V was pared by 2 bases and J by 2 bases, with 5 bases of the junction left unmatched. This CDR3 region has 16 residues. The CDR3 region is CASSLRQGVNTGELFF. DNA of the CDR3: TGTGCCAGCAGTTTACGCCAGGGGGTAAACACCGGGGAGCTGTTTTTT.

This clonotype was counted only a few times. The J gene is TRBJ2-3, the V gene TRBV5-6, with D possibly matching TRBD2 (5 bases). The germline gives CDR1 SGHDT, CDR2 YYEEEE. V dropped 0 bases and J dropped 7 bases, with 6 bases sitting between them. This CDR3 spans 12 amino acids. As DNA, the CDR3 is TGTGCCAGCAGCTTGGGAGGGAATACGCAGTATTTT. It encodes CASSLGGNTQYF.

The rearrangement joins TRBV6-1 to TRBJ2-7, with 7 positions matching TRBD1. The CDR3 runs 14 residues. Germline V gives CDR1 MNHNS, CDR2 SASEGT. The trim removed 6 bases at V and 2 bases at J, leaving 7 bases unmatched. CDR3 region: CASRGDRPPYEQYF. In nucleotides, the CDR3 is TGTGCCAGCAGGGGGGACAGACCACCCTACGAGCAGTACTTC.

This clonotype was observed a few times. The V call is TRBV25-1, the J call TRBJ2-1, with D possibly being TRBD1 (6 bases). CDR3 size: 13 residues. Germline CDR1 and CDR2: MGHDK and SYGVNS. V lost 5 bases and J 6 bases, leaving 11 bases between the germline ends. CDR3 nucleotide sequence: TGTGCCAGCAGTCCTGACAGGTTCAATGAGCAGTTCTTC. It yields the protein CASSPDRFNEQFF. Filled out from reference TRBV25-1 and TRBJ2-1, the complete variable domain reads EADIYQTPRYLVIGTGKKITLECSQTMGHDKMYWYQQDPGMELHLIHYSYGVNSTEKGDLSSESTVSRIRTEHFPLTLESARPSHTSQYLCASSPDRFNEQFFGPGTRLTVL.

The CDR3 bases are TGCGCCAGCAGCCAAGATGGTGGAGCGGCCGGGGAGCTGTTTTTT. It translates to CASSQDGGAAGELFF. The chain has TRBV4-3 and TRBJ2-2, with a tentative D call TRBD2 (5 bases). CDR3 length: 15 amino acids. CDR1 LGHNA and CDR2 YSLEER come from the germline V gene. The V gene lost 0 bases and the J gene lost 6 bases, with 11 bases spanning the gap.